This T cell receptor beta chain was recorded in a study of blood T cell repertoires in COVID-19. This CDR3 contains 15 residues. Trimming pared 4 bases from V and 2 bases from J, leaving 13 bases between. The germline V gene has CDR1 SGDLS and CDR2 YYNGEE. TCRdb keeps only in-frame clones here, not all; method: immunoSEQ multiplex PCR. The sample holds about 200,000 clones; 87% are singletons and the top ten take about 2.2%. Those enrolled, adults aged 18 to 89 years, came from around 25 US areas. Recovered Cohort 3 donors showed two negative PCRs, clearance, or symptom resolution. Sequences were obtained from PBMCs or T cells enriched from blood (not recorded which). This clonotype was sampled from a woman between 25 and 40 years old who had recovered from COVID-19. V is TRBV9 and J is TRBJ2-1; D possibly corresponds to TRBD2 (6 bases). CDR3 sequence reads: CASSSSAETYNEQFF. CDR3 DNA: TGTGCCAGCAGCTCTAGCGCCGAGACCTACAATGAGCAGTTCTTC.